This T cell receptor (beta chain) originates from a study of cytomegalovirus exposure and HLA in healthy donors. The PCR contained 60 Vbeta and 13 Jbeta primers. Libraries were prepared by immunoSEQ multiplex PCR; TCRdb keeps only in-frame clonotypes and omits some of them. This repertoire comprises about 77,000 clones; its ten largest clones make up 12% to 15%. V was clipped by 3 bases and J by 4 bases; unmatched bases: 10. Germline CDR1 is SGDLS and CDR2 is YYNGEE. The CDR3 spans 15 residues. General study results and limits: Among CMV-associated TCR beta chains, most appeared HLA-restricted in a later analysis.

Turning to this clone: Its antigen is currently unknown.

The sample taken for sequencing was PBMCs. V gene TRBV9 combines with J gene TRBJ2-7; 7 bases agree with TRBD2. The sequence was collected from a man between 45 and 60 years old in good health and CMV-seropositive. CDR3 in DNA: TGTGCCAGCAGCGGCTTGGGCGGGAGTATGTACGAGCAGTACTTC. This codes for CASSGLGGSMYEQYF.